This T cell receptor (beta chain) was recovered during a study of T cells after yellow fever vaccination. In the study overall: The fractions with low cell numbers were processed using SMART-Seq v4 Ultra Low Input.

Broader study findings: Researchers report a weaker secondary response that nonetheless peaked faster, day 5 versus 15. Just a small share of clonotypes turned up in the CD4 compartment as well as the CD8 compartment.

This clonotype has just a few counts. Its antigen is currently unknown. Germline CDR1 is MDHEN and CDR2 is SYDVKM. The CDR3 runs 16 residues. Unmatched junction bases numbered 16, after V lost 6 bases and J lost 9 bases. TCRdb independently ran MiXCR on the 5' RACE reads; one entry per CDR3 protein. The sample holds some 350,000 distinct CDR3 sequences, about 6.2% seen once. The chain combines TRBV28 with TRBJ2-1; TRBD2 aligns across 8 bases. The sample consisted of PBMCs, taken 5 days after the yellow fever booster vaccination. The TCR sequence derives from a man under 40 who received the YFV17D yellow fever vaccine. The CDR3 DNA follows: TGTGCCAGCAGAGGGAGCGGGAGCCACCGCGGCTCTGAGCAGTTCTTC. It codes for CASRGSGSHRGSEQFF.